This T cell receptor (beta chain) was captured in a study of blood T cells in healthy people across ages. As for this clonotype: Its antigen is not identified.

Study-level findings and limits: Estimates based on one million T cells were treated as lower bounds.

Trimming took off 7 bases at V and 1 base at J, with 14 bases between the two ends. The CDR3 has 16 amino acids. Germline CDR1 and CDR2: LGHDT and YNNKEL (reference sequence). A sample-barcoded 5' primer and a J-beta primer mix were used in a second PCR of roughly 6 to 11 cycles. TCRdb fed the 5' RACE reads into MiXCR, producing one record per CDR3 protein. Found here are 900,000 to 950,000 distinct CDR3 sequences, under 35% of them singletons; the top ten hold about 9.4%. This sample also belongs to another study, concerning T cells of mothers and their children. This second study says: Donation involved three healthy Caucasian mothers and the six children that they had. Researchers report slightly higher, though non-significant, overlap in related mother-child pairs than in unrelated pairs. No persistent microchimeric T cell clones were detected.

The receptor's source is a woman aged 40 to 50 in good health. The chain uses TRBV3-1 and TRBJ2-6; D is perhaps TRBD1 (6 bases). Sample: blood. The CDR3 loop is CASTRQDLSGANVLTF. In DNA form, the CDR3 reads TGTGCCAGCACCCGACAGGACCTTTCTGGGGCCAACGTCCTGACTTTC.